This T cell receptor (beta chain) was documented in a study of technical replicates of blood from a few donors. V was clipped by 9 bases and J by 3 bases; unmatched bases: 13. From germline, CDR1 is MNHNS and CDR2 SASEGT. This CDR3 is built from 15 residues. Some clones are missing from TCRdb's copy, which holds only in-frame ones; the method was immunoSEQ multiplex PCR. The table has 62,000 or so clones, roughly 86% seen once. The origin of this receptor is a human donor in good health. Some clones in this sample may be carry-over from other donors' samples. The chain has TRBV6-1 and TRBJ2-7; 8 bases are shared with TRBD2. Sequencing was carried out using PBMCs. The CDR3 is CASSLERGPDYEQYF. In DNA, the CDR3 is TGTGCCAGTAGCCTTGAGCGGGGGCCAGACTACGAGCAGTACTTC.